This T cell receptor beta chain was obtained from a study of T-cell memory formation after mild COVID-19. Across the whole study: TCR clustering was largely donor specific. Findings of the study overall: Clones contracting day 15 to 85 were balanced CD4/CD8; later expanders leaned CD4+. Detection of some responders pre-infection suggested pre-existing cross-reactive memory T cells participated. CM and EM subsets held most contracting CD4+ clones; EMRA held CD8+ ones.

TCRdb called the 5' RACE reads again in MiXCR, with one record for every CDR3 protein. The sample yields under 300,000 distinct CDR3 sequences, over 7% seen once. This clonotype has more than one count but fewer than ten. The antigen is not known. The V gene lost 7 bases and the J gene lost 0 bases, with 13 bases spanning the gap. CDR3 size: 14 residues. In germline, CDR1 is SQVTM, CDR2 ANQGSEA. Sequencing was done on a sample of PBMCs or a T cell subset sorted from them (not recorded which). The source is a man younger than 35 who had mild COVID-19 (a few samples of this study predate the infection). Cell type and time point are not known. V is TRBV29-1 and J is TRBJ2-1, with no clear D. CDR3 nucleotide sequence: TGCAGCGGGACCCTTCTGGACTCCTACAATGAGCAGTTCTTC. Encoded protein: CSGTLLDSYNEQFF.